This entry lists 19 T cell receptor beta chains sequenced from one sample in a study of cytomegalovirus exposure and HLA in healthy donors. Vbeta (60) and Jbeta (13) primers were used in the PCR. Clones were sequenced by immunoSEQ multiplex PCR, and TCRdb holds only the in-frame ones, with some missing. The sample holds roughly 120,000 clones, approximately 72% seen once. The sequenced sample consisted of PBMCs. Receptors were obtained from a woman in her thirties or forties in good health and CMV-seropositive.

The chain carries TRBV29-1 and TRBJ2-2; D remains unclear. The CDR3 consists of 13 residues. Germline CDR1 is SQVTM and CDR2 is ANQGSEA. V lost 1 base to trimming and J lost 6 bases, with 9 bases between them. CDR3 DNA sequence: TGCAGCGTTGAAGCGGTCCCTCCCGGGGAGCTGTTTTTT. Its protein product is CSVEAVPPGELFF.

The V gene is TRBV7-3, the J gene TRBJ1-5; TRBD1 might be the D (5 bases). CDR3 length: 15 residues. V lost 5 bases and J 5 bases, leaving 16 bases between the germline ends. CDR1 and CDR2 from the germline V gene are SGHTA and FQGTGA. The CDR3 coding sequence is TGTGCCAGCAGCCCCCCAGGGAATCTCGATCAGCCCCAGCATTTT. This gives the protein CASSPPGNLDQPQHF. The complete variable domain, with remaining parts taken from reference TRBV7-3 and TRBJ1-5, reads GAGVSQTPSNKVTEKGKYVELRCDPISGHTALYWYRQSLGQGPEFLIYFQGTGAADDSGLPNDRFFAVRPEGSVSTLKIQRTERGDSAVYLCASSPPGNLDQPQHFGDGTRLSIL.

The CDR3: CASSLVRATILQETQYF. As DNA, the CDR3 is TGTGCCAGCAGCCTGGTGAGGGCGACGATCCTCCAAGAGACCCAGTACTTC. The chain combines TRBV5-6 with TRBJ2-5; D is possibly TRBD2 (5 bases). Trimming removed 4 bases at V and 1 base at J, with 20 bases between. Germline values: CDR1 SGHDT, CDR2 YYEEEE. The CDR3 is 17 residues long.

This clone was seen only once. CDR3 DNA: TGCGCCAGCAGCCAAGTTCAGGATAGCTCCTACGAGCAGTACTTC. It translates to CASSQVQDSSYEQYF. This chain uses TRBV4-1 with TRBJ2-7; D call uncertain. The CDR3 covers 15 residues. V lost 1 base and J 0 bases, leaving 10 bases between the germline ends. Germline lookup yields CDR1 MGHRA and CDR2 YSYEKL.

The V call is TRBV2, the J call TRBJ2-7; D perhaps matches TRBD2 (9 bases). The germline CDR1 and CDR2 sequences are SNHLY and FYNNEI. This CDR3 spans 16 amino acids. Trimming shortened V by 9 bases and J by 1 base, and 22 bases separated the two germline ends. The CDR3 sequence is CASLRGGRQGSYEQYF. The CDR3 region has the DNA TGTGCCAGTTTGCGGGGGGGTAGACAGGGGTCCTACGAGCAGTACTTC. Filled out from reference TRBV2 and TRBJ2-7, the complete variable domain reads EPEVTQTPSHQVTQMGQEVILRCVPISNHLYFYWYRQILGQKVEFLVSFYNNEISEKSEIFDDQFSVERPDGSNFTLKIRSTKLEDSAMYFCASLRGGRQGSYEQYFGPGTRLTVT.

V usage is TRBV6-5 and J usage is TRBJ1-2; D perhaps matches TRBD1 (5 bases). V shed 6 bases and J shed 3 bases, with 17 bases lying between them. Germline V gives CDR1 MNHEY, CDR2 SVGAGI. This CDR3 region has 15 residues. The CDR3 loop is CASRPSLGQDYGYTF. The CDR3 DNA is TGTGCCAGCAGACCCTCCCTGGGGCAAGACTATGGCTACACCTTC.

A few counts support this clone. The genes are TRBV19 and TRBJ1-3; D gene uncertain. CDR3 length: 14 residues. V was clipped by 7 bases and J by 0 bases, with 10 bases between them. Germline V gene data show CDR1 as LNHDA and CDR2 as SQIVND (reference sequence). The CDR3 protein is CASTKKTSGNTIYF. CDR3 bases: TGTGCCAGTACTAAGAAAACCTCTGGAAACACCATATATTTT.

The chain links TRBV4-1 to TRBJ1-1; D may be TRBD1 (6 bases). Trimming removed 4 bases from V and 2 bases from J, with 11 bases in between. The CDR3 has 14 amino acids. Germline CDR1 reads MGHRA; CDR2 reads YSYEKL. CDR3 sequence: CASSPQGANTEAFF. The CDR3 coding sequence is TGCGCCAGCAGCCCACAGGGAGCTAACACTGAAGCTTTCTTT.

The chain is built from TRBV4-3 and TRBJ2-2; D is unclear. Trimming removed 0 bases at V and 6 bases at J, with 8 bases between. Germline assignment: CDR1 LGHNA and CDR2 YSLEER. The CDR3 has 14 residues. CDR3 region: CASSQDLQAGELFF. The CDR3 DNA sequence: TGCGCCAGCAGCCAAGATCTTCAGGCCGGGGAGCTGTTTTTT.

This clone occurred a few times. V and J are TRBV7-3 and TRBJ1-1, with a weak D call TRBD1 (5 bases). V was trimmed by 4 bases and J by 0 bases, leaving 6 bases between them. This CDR3 region has 13 residues. Germline loops: CDR1 SGHTA, CDR2 FQGTGA. This CDR3 reads CASSSTVNTEAFF. The CDR3, as DNA: TGTGCCAGCAGCTCGACAGTGAACACTGAAGCTTTCTTT. Combining the CDR3 with reference TRBV7-3 and TRBJ1-1 gives the whole variable domain GAGVSQTPSNKVTEKGKYVELRCDPISGHTALYWYRQSLGQGPEFLIYFQGTGAADDSGLPNDRFFAVRPEGSVSTLKIQRTERGDSAVYLCASSSTVNTEAFFGQGTRLTVV.

The chain recombines TRBV5-1 with TRBJ1-5, with D perhaps matching TRBD1 (5 bases). The V gene's germline CDR1 is SGHRS and CDR2 YFSETQ. V was clipped by 0 bases and J by 6 bases, with 7 bases between them. CDR3 size: 13 residues. The CDR3 sequence is CASSLGGGQPQHF. The CDR3 DNA sequence: TGCGCCAGCAGCTTGGGGGGGGGTCAGCCCCAGCATTTT.

Only a few counts were recorded for this clone. This chain links TRBV21-1 with TRBJ1-2. TRBV21-1 is flagged as a pseudogene. CDR3 length equals 16 residues. This chain's CDR3 is CASRPGRDSPDYGYTF. Here the CDR3 DNA reads TGTGCCAGCCGCCCGGGGAGGGACTCACCTGACTATGGCTACACCTTC.

The CDR3: CASSQEDTVNTEAFF. CDR3 DNA: TGCGCCAGCAGCCAAGAAGACACGGTGAACACTGAAGCTTTCTTT. This sequence joins TRBV4-1 and TRBJ1-1, with D uncertain. This CDR3 is 15 amino acids long. Germline CDR1 MGHRA, CDR2 YSYEKL. V was shortened by 0 bases and J by 0 bases, with 8 bases between the two germline ends.

The rearrangement links TRBV6-5 to TRBJ1-4, with D hard to call. Trimming removed 7 bases at V and 7 bases at J, with 19 bases between. The CDR3 extends over 15 amino acids. CDR1 and CDR2 (germline): MNHEY, SVGAGI. The CDR3 is CASTSYSIGVEKLFF. In DNA form, the CDR3 reads TGTGCCAGCACCAGCTACTCCATCGGGGTTGAAAAACTGTTTTTT.

This clone occurred once. V is TRBV5-6 and J is TRBJ2-1; no clear D gene. CDR1 and CDR2 from the germline V gene are SGHDT and YYEEEE. The CDR3 has 12 amino acids. Trimming removed 5 bases from V and 4 bases from J, with 7 bases in between. Here the CDR3 reads CASRIYYNEQFF. CDR3 nucleotide sequence: TGTGCCAGCAGGATCTATTACAATGAGCAGTTCTTC.

Worth noting for this clone: A far more abundant clone sits one base away, making this likely a read error. V usage is TRBV11-2 and J usage is TRBJ2-1, with D perhaps TRBD2 (6 bases). This CDR3 has 15 amino acids. Germline CDR1 reads SGHAT; CDR2 reads FQNNGV. The CDR3 DNA reads TGTACCAGCAGCTTATCGCGGGGAACCTACAATGAGCAGTTCTTC. Protein sequence: CTSSLSRGTYNEQFF.

This clone occurred once. The rearrangement joins TRBV9 to TRBJ2-3; the match to TRBD2 covers 9 bases. The J segment lost 5 bases and the V segment lost 2 bases, leaving 3 bases of the junction unmatched. In germline, CDR1 is SGDLS, CDR2 YYNGEE. The CDR3 contains 14 residues. The CDR3 here is CASSVGLARDTQYF. For the CDR3, the DNA is TGTGCCAGCAGCGTGGGACTAGCAAGAGATACGCAGTATTTT.

The V gene is TRBV7-9, the J gene TRBJ2-7; 11 bases are a match to TRBD1. The CDR3 is made up of 15 amino acids. Trimming cost V 2 bases and J 2 bases; bases outside gene matches: 2. Per germline, CDR1 SEHNR and CDR2 FQNEAQ (reference sequence). CDR3 bases: TGTGCCAGCAGCTTACTGGGACAGGGGGCCTACGAGCAGTACTTC. Protein: CASSLLGQGAYEQYF.

This rearrangement joins TRBV5-1 to TRBJ1-4; the D is unclear. Germline V gene sequence: CDR1 SGHRS, CDR2 YFSETQ. The CDR3 contains 14 residues. Trimming cost V 0 bases and J 3 bases, with 6 bases left between them. Here the CDR3 reads CASSLGPANEKLFF. DNA for the CDR3: TGCGCCAGCAGCTTGGGGCCAGCTAATGAAAAACTGTTTTTT.